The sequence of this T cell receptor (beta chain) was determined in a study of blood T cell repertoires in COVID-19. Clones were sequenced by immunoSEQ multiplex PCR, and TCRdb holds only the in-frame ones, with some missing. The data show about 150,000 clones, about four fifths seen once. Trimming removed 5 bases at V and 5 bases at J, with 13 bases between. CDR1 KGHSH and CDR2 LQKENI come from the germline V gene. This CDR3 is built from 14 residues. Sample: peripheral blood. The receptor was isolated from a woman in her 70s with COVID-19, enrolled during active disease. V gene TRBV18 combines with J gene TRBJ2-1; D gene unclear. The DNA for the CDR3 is TGTGCCAGCTCAATCCGACTCGGAAACAATGAGCAGTTCTTC. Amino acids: CASSIRLGNNEQFF.